Listed below are T cell receptor beta chains from one sample, sequenced in a study of cytomegalovirus exposure and HLA in healthy donors. Method: immunoSEQ multiplex PCR; TCRdb's copy keeps in-frame clones and lacks some. The table includes fewer than 200,000 clones, roughly 84% detected once. Material for sequencing was PBMCs. The receptors stem from a man younger than 40 in good health and CMV-seropositive. CDR3s include the opening cysteine and the closing phenylalanine or tryptophan. A D gene is named only where the DNA matches it firmly. The size of a clone is reported for some rows only, either as once, few or many, or as a class for expanded clones.

. | . | TRBJ1-2 | TRBV29-1 | 14 | CSVEGGSWNYGYTF | TGCAGCGTTGAAGGCGGGAGTTGGAACTATGGCTACACCTTC
. | . | TRBJ2-1 | TRBV27 | 15 | CASSSGDSAYNEQFF | TGTGCCAGCAGTTCCGGGGACTCCGCCTACAATGAGCAGTTCTTC
. | . | TRBJ1-3 | TRBV6-1 | 15 | CASSGRDNSGNTIYF | TGTGCCAGCAGTGGACGGGACAACTCTGGAAACACCATATATTTT
. | few | TRBJ1-4 | TRBV5-1 | 14 | CASSSSQTNEKLFF | TGCGCCAGCAGTTCGAGTCAAACTAATGAAAAACTGTTTTTT
. | . | TRBJ2-5 | TRBV6-5 | 11 | CASSSAETQYF | TGTGCCAGCAGTAGCGCGGAGACCCAGTACTTC
. | . | TRBJ2-2 | TRBV13 | 16 | CASSSFHRENTGELFF | TGTGCCAGCAGCTCCTTCCACAGGGAGAACACCGGGGAGCTGTTTTTT
TRBD1 | . | TRBJ2-3 | TRBV4-2 | 19 | CASSQDRSQGAWRADTQYF | TGTGCCAGCAGCCAAGATCGGAGCCAGGGGGCATGGAGGGCAGATACGCAGTATTTT
TRBD1 | . | TRBJ1-2 | TRBV7-8 | 16 | CASSPTGTGGVYGYTF | TGTGCCAGCAGCCCAACAGGGACAGGGGGCGTCTATGGCTACACCTTC
TRBD1 | . | TRBJ2-2 | TRBV6-1 | 14 | CASKTGGQTGELFF | TGTGCCAGCAAGACAGGGGGCCAGACCGGGGAGCTGTTTTTT
. | . | TRBJ2-1 | TRBV7-3 | 15 | CASSLRALGDNEQFF | TGTGCCAGCAGCTTACGGGCGCTCGGGGACAATGAGCAGTTCTTC
TRBD2 | . | TRBJ2-1 | TRBV9 | 14 | CASSSSGSYNEQFF | TGTGCCAGCAGTTCTAGCGGCTCCTACAATGAGCAGTTCTTC
. | once | TRBJ2-2 | TRBV7-2 | 16 | CASSWLGGGSPGELFF | TGTGCCAGCAGCTGGCTGGGAGGAGGGTCCCCCGGGGAGCTGTTTTTT
. | . | TRBJ1-3 | TRBV7-9 | 17 | CASSSLPVLSSGNTIYF | TGTGCCAGCAGCTCGCTTCCTGTTCTTAGCTCTGGAAACACCATATATTTT
TRBD2 | few | TRBJ2-1 | TRBV5-1 | 14 | CASSMTSGGNEQFF | TGCGCCAGCAGCATGACTAGCGGGGGGAATGAGCAGTTCTTC
TRBD2 | . | TRBJ2-1 | TRBV9 | 14 | CASSVGGRNNEQFF | TGTGCCAGCAGCGTAGGCGGGAGGAATAATGAGCAGTTCTTC
. | . | TRBJ1-2 | TRBV7-2 | 13 | CASSLDRFYGYTF | TGTGCCAGCAGCTTAGACAGGTTCTATGGCTACACCTTC
TRBD2 | . | TRBJ2-3 | TRBV5-1 | 15 | CASSPSSGSSDTQYF | TGCGCCAGCAGCCCCTCTAGCGGGAGCTCAGATACGCAGTATTTT